This T cell receptor beta chain comes out of a study of breast tumors, draining lymph nodes, adjacent tissues. Samples came from axillary lymph nodes draining the breast cancer. TCRdb re-derived calls from the multiplex PCR reads in MiXCR, one entry per CDR3 protein. Of about 220,000 distinct CDR3 sequences detected, under 40% appear once; the ten largest clones hold approximately 4%. Notes on this clonotype: What it binds is not known.

The germline gives CDR1 SGHTA, CDR2 FQGTGA. The CDR3 is 16 amino acids. V was shortened by 5 bases and J by 8 bases, with 21 bases between the two germline ends. Study-level points and caveats: The data were judged consistent with most tumor T cells coming from lymph node and expanding in tumor. Tumor T cell lymph node origin was a supported hypothesis, not proven. Tumors had less TCR diversity than lymph nodes, more than nontumor tissue. Luminal-like breast cancer showed significantly greater tumor-nontumor repertoire similarity than basal-like breast cancer did.

The sequence was obtained from a female donor with breast cancer. Some clones in this sample may be carry-over from other donors' samples. The chain couples TRBV7-3 to TRBJ1-4; no firm D call. Source material: axillary lymph node tissue. The CDR3: CASSQAPAGTGEKLFF. CDR3 in DNA: TGTGCCAGCAGCCAGGCCCCAGCGGGCACCGGGGAAAAACTGTTTTTT. The variable domain in full, completed from reference TRBV7-3 and TRBJ1-4, reads GAGVSQTPSNKVTEKGKYVELRCDPISGHTALYWYRQSLGQGPEFLIYFQGTGAADDSGLPNDRFFAVRPEGSVSTLKIQRTERGDSAVYLCASSQAPAGTGEKLFFGSGTQLSVL.